The rows below give T cell receptor beta chains drawn from one sample of a study of blood T cell repertoires in COVID-19. Some clones are missing from TCRdb's copy, which holds only in-frame ones; the method was immunoSEQ multiplex PCR. Altogether about 150,000 clones are present, roughly 84% being singletons, with the ten largest covering less than 6%. The sequenced sample consisted of PBMCs or T cells enriched from blood (not recorded which). The receptor source for this set is a woman between 50 and 59 years old who had been exposed to COVID-19. Both conserved end residues are part of each CDR3. The D gene is left open where the match is weak. Size values are once, few and many counts, or a class for expanded clones, and some rows have none.

>.|.|TRBJ1-1|14|TRBV4-3
CASSERSGGAEAFF
TGCGCCAGCAGCGAAAGATCTGGGGGGGCTGAAGCTTTCTTT
>.|.|TRBJ1-1|12|TRBV6-5
CASSYAGTTAFF
TGTGCCAGCAGTTACGCAGGGACTACGGCTTTCTTT
>.|.|TRBJ1-1|13|TRBV29-1
CSVVSGAHTEAFF
TGCAGCGTTGTTTCAGGGGCTCACACTGAAGCTTTCTTT
>.|.|TRBJ1-1|13|TRBV11-2
CASSLSGNTEAFF
TGTGCCAGCAGCTTGTCGGGGAACACTGAAGCTTTCTTT
>.|TRBD2|TRBJ2-3|15|TRBV9
CASSVETSGTGTQYF
TGTGCCAGCAGCGTTGAGACTAGCGGGACGGGTACGCAGTATTTT
>few|.|TRBJ1-3|12|TRBV9
CASSGPTMTIYF
TGTGCCAGCAGCGGCCCCACAATGACCATATATTTT
>few|.|TRBJ2-7|12|TRBV4-2
CASSGWGSEQYF
TGTGCCAGCAGTGGATGGGGCTCCGAGCAGTACTTC
>.|TRBD2|TRBJ2-5|15|TRBV4-3
CASSQGWEGHETQYF
TGCGCCAGCAGCCAAGGGTGGGAGGGCCACGAGACCCAGTACTTC
>.|.|TRBJ2-5|15|TRBV2
CASSQGVSFQETQYF
TGTGCCAGCAGCCAAGGAGTCTCCTTCCAAGAGACCCAGTACTTC
>.|TRBD2|TRBJ2-7|13|TRBV7-2
CASSLGGGYEQYF
TGTGCCAGCAGCTTAGGGGGGGGCTACGAGCAGTACTTC
>once|.|TRBJ2-7|13|TRBV7-2
CASSMARTYEQYF
TGTGCCAGCAGCATGGCGCGGACCTACGAGCAGTACTTC
>.|.|TRBJ1-3|13|TRBV30
CAWSLGQSVTIYF
TGTGCCTGGAGTCTTGGACAGTCCGTGACCATATATTTT
>.|.|TRBJ1-1|13|TRBV5-1
CASSLREDTEAFF
TGCGCCAGCAGCCTAAGGGAGGACACTGAAGCTTTCTTT
>.|.|TRBJ1-1|13|TRBV2
CASSATENTEAFF
TGTGCCAGCAGCGCGACAGAGAACACTGAAGCTTTCTTT
>.|TRBD1|TRBJ1-4|14|TRBV19
CASKETGVGEKLFF
TGTGCCAGTAAAGAGACAGGGGTCGGGGAAAAACTGTTTTTT
>many|.|TRBJ1-1|13|TRBV2
CASSVEMNTEAFF
TGTGCCAGCAGTGTAGAGATGAACACTGAAGCTTTCTTT
>.|.|TRBJ2-7|14|TRBV27
CASSSRQGRYEQYF
TGTGCCAGCAGTTCCAGGCAGGGTCGCTACGAGCAGTACTTC
>.|.|TRBJ2-1|14|TRBV7-9
CASSSWLGDNEQFF
TGTGCCAGCAGCTCGTGGTTAGGGGATAATGAGCAGTTCTTC
>.|.|TRBJ1-3|14|TRBV5-1
CASRPGSSGNTIYF
TGCGCCAGCAGGCCGGGTAGCTCTGGAAACACCATATATTTT
>.|.|TRBJ2-1|12|TRBV12-3/TRBV12-4
CASSPDWNEQFF
TGTGCCAGCAGCCCCGACTGGAATGAGCAGTTCTTC
>once|.|TRBJ2-1|12|TRBV24-1
CATSDAGNEQFF
TGTGCCACCAGTGACGCGGGTAATGAGCAGTTCTTC
>.|TRBD1|TRBJ1-1|18|TRBV5-8
CASSVWLRAGQGRTEAFF
TGTGCCAGCAGCGTTTGGTTGAGGGCCGGACAGGGCCGCACTGAAGCTTTCTTT
>.|TRBD1|TRBJ1-2|12|TRBV19
CASSTDRSGYTF
TGTGCCAGTAGTACGGACAGGAGTGGCTACACCTTC
>.|.|TRBJ2-7|13|TRBV12-3/TRBV12-4
CASSLATGREQYF
TGTGCCAGCAGTTTAGCGACGGGGAGGGAGCAGTACTTC
>.|TRBD1|TRBJ1-3|15|TRBV14
CASSPWTGGGNTIYF
TGTGCCAGCAGCCCCTGGACAGGGGGTGGAAACACCATATATTTT
>.|.|TRBJ2-7|14|TRBV5-8
CASSLDGGAYEQYF
TGTGCCAGCAGCTTGGACGGCGGTGCCTACGAGCAGTACTTC
>few|.|TRBJ1-3|13|TRBV2
CASRASEGNTIYF
TGTGCCAGCAGGGCCTCGGAGGGAAACACCATATATTTT
>few|TRBD1|TRBJ2-1|17|TRBV6-1
CASSEGGGRNLYNEQFF
TGTGCCAGCAGTGAAGGAGGGGGCAGGAATCTATACAATGAGCAGTTCTTC
>.|.|TRBJ1-1|14|TRBV10-2
CASSASRELTEAFF
TGCGCCAGCAGTGCCTCTAGGGAGCTCACTGAAGCTTTCTTT
>.|.|TRBJ2-1|13|TRBV3-1/TRBV3-2
CASSPLEGVEQFF
TGTGCCAGCAGCCCCCTGGAGGGAGTTGAGCAGTTCTTC
>.|TRBD2|TRBJ2-5|16|TRBV18
CASSPLSGGARETQYF
TGTGCCAGCTCACCACTCAGCGGGGGGGCTCGGGAGACCCAGTACTTC
>.|.|TRBJ1-1|15|TRBV19
CASSIGGARNTEAFF
TGTGCCAGTAGTATTGGGGGCGCGAGGAACACTGAAGCTTTCTTT
>.|.|TRBJ1-1|12|TRBV10-3
CAISEQNTEAFF
TGTGCCATCAGTGAACAGAACACTGAAGCTTTCTTT
>once|TRBD1|TRBJ2-1|14|TRBV14
CASSQGLQGFEQFF
TGTGCCAGCAGCCAAGGGTTACAGGGGTTTGAGCAGTTCTTC
>.|TRBD2|TRBJ2-1|17|TRBV7-9
CASSGWTSGNTYNEQFF
TGTGCCAGCAGCGGGTGGACTAGCGGGAACACCTACAATGAGCAGTTCTTC
>.|.|TRBJ2-1|17|TRBV9
CASSVSPKWGDYNEQFF
TGTGCCAGCAGCGTATCCCCCAAGTGGGGGGACTACAATGAGCAGTTCTTC
>.|TRBD1|TRBJ1-3|16|TRBV5-6
CASSSFQGAVGNTIYF
TGTGCCAGCAGCTCTTTCCAGGGGGCGGTTGGAAACACCATATATTTT
>.|.|TRBJ2-1|17|TRBV11-2
CASSLVSGLGGYNEQFF
TGTGCCAGCAGCTTAGTGTCGGGATTGGGGGGATACAATGAGCAGTTCTTC
>.|.|TRBJ1-4|16|TRBV6-4
CASSERRAGTNEKLFF
TGTGCCAGCAGTGAAAGGAGGGCAGGCACTAATGAAAAACTGTTTTTT
>.|TRBD2|TRBJ2-1|18|TRBV5-1
CASSLALSGGAPYNEQFF
TGCGCCAGCAGCTTGGCACTTAGCGGGGGGGCCCCCTACAATGAGCAGTTCTTC
>.|.|TRBJ1-6|15|TRBV19
CASSTPGAYNSPLHF
TGTGCCAGTAGTACTCCCGGGGCCTATAATTCACCCCTCCACTTT
>.|TRBD1|TRBJ2-7|15|TRBV3-1/TRBV3-2
CASSLPGTGTYEQYF
TGTGCCAGCAGCCTACCCGGGACAGGGACCTACGAGCAGTACTTC